These 5 T cell receptor beta chains originate from one sample sequenced in a study of control samples from healthy donors and cancer patients. The repertoire was sequenced with immunoSEQ multiplex PCR; TCRdb's copy has only in-frame clones and lacks some. The top ten clones hold roughly 1.5% of a sample with 170,000 or so clones, approximately 95% of them seen once. Source material: blood. The receptor set was obtained from a man aged 18-30 years in good health.

The V and J genes are TRBV5-8 and TRBJ2-7; 9 nucleotides agree with TRBD1. J was trimmed by 2 bases and V by 5 bases; bases with no gene match: 8. Germline CDR1 SGHTS, CDR2 YDEGEE. The CDR3 has 15 residues. The CDR3 loop reads CASSSGGTGTYEQYF. The CDR3 coding sequence is TGTGCCAGCAGTTCCGGCGGGACAGGGACCTACGAGCAGTACTTC.

The V and J genes are TRBV5-5 and TRBJ1-4; D unresolved. The CDR3 contains 14 residues. The germline V and J ends were trimmed by 5 bases and 8 bases, with 16 bases remaining between them. CDR1 SGHKS and CDR2 YYEKEE come from the germline V gene (reference sequence). DNA of the CDR3: TGTGCCAGCAGTTTGACTGACCGGATCGAAAAACTGTTTTTT. It yields the protein CASSLTDRIEKLFF.

This sequence joins TRBV3-1 (or the pseudogene TRBV3-2) and TRBJ1-2; a possible D gene is TRBD1 (6 bases). Between the trimmed V and J ends, which lost 3 bases and 7 bases, there was a span of 18 bases. The germline CDR1 and CDR2 sequences are LGHDT and YNNKEL (reference sequence). This CDR3 comprises 15 residues. The CDR3 sequence: CASSHRPGAASGYTF. DNA for the CDR3: TGTGCCAGCAGCCACCGCCCAGGGGCCGCCAGTGGCTACACCTTC.

V is TRBV7-9 and J is TRBJ1-1; 7 nucleotides match TRBD1. Germline CDR1 SEHNR, CDR2 FQNEAQ (reference sequence). The CDR3 is 16 amino acids. V shed 6 bases, J shed 2 bases, and the junction held 12 bases outside the gene matches. The CDR3 here is CASRTGTATLNTEAFF. The CDR3 DNA reads as TGTGCCAGCAGAACTGGGACAGCCACTTTAAACACTGAAGCTTTCTTT.

The genes are TRBV2 and TRBJ1-6; TRBD1 matches at 7 bases. The V gene's germline CDR1 is SNHLY and CDR2 FYNNEI. V lost 7 bases, J lost 9 bases, and 6 bases stayed unmatched. The CDR3 loop spans 13 amino acids. In DNA form, the CDR3 reads TGTGCCAGCATGGGAGGGGGCAGTTCACCCCTCCACTTT. It codes for CASMGGGSSPLHF.